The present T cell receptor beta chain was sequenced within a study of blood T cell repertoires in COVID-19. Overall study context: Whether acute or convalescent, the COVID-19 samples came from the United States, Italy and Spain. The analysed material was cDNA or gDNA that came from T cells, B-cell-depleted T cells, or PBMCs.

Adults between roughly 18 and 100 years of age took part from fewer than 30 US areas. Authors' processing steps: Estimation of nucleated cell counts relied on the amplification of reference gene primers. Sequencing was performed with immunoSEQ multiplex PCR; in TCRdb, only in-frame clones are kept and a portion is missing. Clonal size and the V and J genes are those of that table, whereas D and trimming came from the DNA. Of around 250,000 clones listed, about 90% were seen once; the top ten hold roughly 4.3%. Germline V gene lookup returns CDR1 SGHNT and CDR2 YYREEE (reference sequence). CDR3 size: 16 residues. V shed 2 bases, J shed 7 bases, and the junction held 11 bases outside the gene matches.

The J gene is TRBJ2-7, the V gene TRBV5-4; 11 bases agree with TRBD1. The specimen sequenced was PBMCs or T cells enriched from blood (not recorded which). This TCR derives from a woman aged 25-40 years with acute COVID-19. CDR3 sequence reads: CASSLPGQGAAREQYF. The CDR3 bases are TGTGCCAGCAGCTTACCTGGACAGGGGGCAGCGAGGGAGCAGTACTTC.